The clone carrying this TCR beta chain was observed a few times. This record comes from a study of blood T cell repertoires in COVID-19. Study summary: The study drew acute and convalescent COVID-19 samples from the United States, Italy and Spain. Sample material is recorded as cDNA or gDNA derived from T cells, B-cell-depleted T cells, or PBMCs.

Germline CDR1 and CDR2: MNHEY and SVGAGI. Deletions cut 0 bases from V and 4 bases from J, with 15 bases between. The CDR3 is made up of 16 amino acids. In the authors' methods: Nucleated cell counts were estimated from reference gene primer amplification. Only in-frame clones appear in the TCRdb table, and some are missing; sequencing was by immunoSEQ multiplex PCR. V and J calls and clone size follow that table, whereas D and trimming were derived from the DNA. The sample records some 68,000 clones, about nine tenths being singletons. This TCR came from a man aged 45-65 years with COVID-19, enrolled during active disease. V and J are TRBV6-5 and TRBJ1-2; D is undetermined. Material for sequencing was peripheral blood. CDR3 sequence: CASSYSMSRVSYGYTF. Here the CDR3 DNA reads TGTGCCAGCAGTTACTCTATGTCGCGGGTCAGCTATGGCTACACCTTC.